This TCR beta chain originates from a study of memory CD4+ T cells and cytomegalovirus serostatus. Study-wide results and caveats: Median bootstrapped AUC for CMV status was about 0.96 originally, approximately 0.9 US-trained. The CMV-associated TCR signature appears largely within the CD4+ memory repertoire. Each of 65 to 70 CMV-associated TCRbeta sequences occurred in one to five individuals.

Points on this clone: Its matching antigen is unknown.

Single viable CD3+CD4+CD8-CD45RO+ cells were sorted as the memory CD4+ T cells. Total CD4+ T cells were enriched by CD4 positive selection. The CDR3 loop spans 13 amino acids. CDR1 and CDR2 from the germline V gene are SSHAT and FNYEAQ (reference sequence). After removal of 5 bases from V and 7 bases from J, the junction contained 3 bases not matched to a gene. TCRdb keeps only in-frame clones here, not all; method: immunoSEQ multiplex PCR. Here the sample spans 46,000 or so clones, approximately 78% being singletons. This rearrangement joins TRBV7-7 to TRBJ1-3, with 9 nucleotides matching TRBD1. The TCR sequence derives from an adult in good health and CMV-seronegative. The sequenced material came from memory CD4+ T cells from blood. CDR3 in amino acids: CASSGDRGNTIYF. CDR3 sequence (DNA): TGTGCCAGCAGCGGAGACAGGGGGAACACCATATATTTT.